Detailed here is one T cell receptor (beta chain). The source of the sample is a study of PD-1 blockade in mismatch repair-deficient tumors. Trimming removed 0 bases at V and 6 bases at J, with 12 bases between. Germline assignment: CDR1 MNHEY and CDR2 SVGAGI. The CDR3 has 15 amino acids. The data were produced by immunoSEQ multiplex PCR, yet TCRdb's version contains in-frame clones alone and is incomplete. The table lists 120,000 or so clones, approximately 86% of them singletons. The TCR was taken from an adult with mismatch repair-deficient cancer. V gene TRBV6-5 combines with J gene TRBJ2-1, with D perhaps TRBD2 (5 bases). Sample: peripheral blood, taken 44 weeks after starting pembrolizumab. CDR3 coding DNA: TGTGCCAGCAGTTACTCGACCGGGGTCGGCAATGAGCAGTTCTTC. Translating it yields CASSYSTGVGNEQFF.